Below, 8 T cell receptor beta chains from the same sample are listed, as sequenced in a study of blood T cell repertoires in COVID-19. The assay was immunoSEQ multiplex PCR, and TCRdb's table has in-frame clones only and misses some. Seen here are about 150,000 clones, approximately 90% observed once, and the top ten hold around an eighth. Sequencing input: peripheral blood. Receptor source: a young man with COVID-19, enrolled during active disease.

The gene calls are TRBV19 and TRBJ2-1; 8 bases are shared with TRBD2. V dropped 5 bases and J dropped 3; count of bases not matched to a gene: 9. This CDR3 is built from 16 residues. Germline loops: CDR1 LNHDA, CDR2 SQIVND (reference sequence). In DNA, the CDR3 is TGTGCCAGTAGTCGGGTGGGTAGCGGGGTCTACAATGAGCAGTTCTTC. Its protein product is CASSRVGSGVYNEQFF.

The genes are TRBV7-2 and TRBJ2-7; 14 bases are shared with TRBD2. V was clipped by 2 bases and J by 4 bases; unmatched bases: 10. Germline V lookup: CDR1 SGHTA, CDR2 FQGNSA. The CDR3 has 18 amino acids. The CDR3 loop is CASSLYGTSGSRRYEQYF. For the CDR3, the DNA is TGTGCCAGCAGCTTATACGGGACTAGCGGGAGCAGGCGGTACGAGCAGTACTTC.

This rearrangement joins TRBV28 to TRBJ2-7; 8 bases are a match to TRBD2. V lost 2 bases, J lost 0 bases, and 3 bases stayed unmatched. This CDR3 spans 15 amino acids. Germline CDR1 and CDR2: MDHEN and SYDVKM. CDR3 in DNA: TGTGCCAGCAGTTTAGGCACTAGCGGCTCCTACGAGCAGTACTTC. Residues: CASSLGTSGSYEQYF.

This sequence joins TRBV5-1 and TRBJ1-5; D is uncertain. The CDR3 is 14 amino acids. Trimming removed 0 bases from V and 4 bases from J, with 8 bases in between. Germline-derived CDR1 and CDR2 are SGHRS and YFSETQ. The CDR3 DNA reads as TGCGCCAGCAGCTTGGACAGCGGAAATCAGCCCCAGCATTTT. Protein: CASSLDSGNQPQHF.

This sequence joins TRBV7-8 and TRBJ2-7; D might be TRBD1 (6 bases). This CDR3 region has 18 residues. In germline, CDR1 is SGHVS, CDR2 FQNEAQ. V was cut by 5 bases and J by 3 bases, with 26 bases left in between. The CDR3 nucleotides read TGTGCCAGCAGCCCCGAAACACCCGGGACAAATTTTCACTACGAGCAGTACTTC. Its translation is CASSPETPGTNFHYEQYF.

The rearrangement links TRBV4-3 to TRBJ2-1; 8 nucleotides line up with TRBD2. The CDR3 is 16 residues long. Germline loops: CDR1 LGHNA, CDR2 YSLEER. J was trimmed by 0 bases and V by 0 bases; bases with no gene match: 1. CDR3 residues: CASSQDLAGSYNEQFF. CDR3 nucleotide sequence: TGCGCCAGCAGCCAAGATCTAGCGGGCTCCTACAATGAGCAGTTCTTC.

The rearrangement uses TRBV5-8 and TRBJ2-2; 7 bases match TRBD1. CDR1 is SGHTS, CDR2 YDEGEE, per germline. J lost 5 bases, V lost 0 bases, and 4 bases had no gene match. The CDR3 is 15 residues long. Here the CDR3 DNA reads TGTGCCAGCAGCTTGGGAAGGGGGCAAACCGGGGAGCTGTTTTTT. As protein: CASSLGRGQTGELFF.

The chain combines TRBV28 with TRBJ2-7, with TRBD2 identical over 14 bases. Germline trimming cut 6 bases from V and 3 bases from J; bases unmatched to any gene: 10. The CDR3 has 17 amino acids. Germline V gives CDR1 MDHEN, CDR2 SYDVKM. CDR3 amino acids: CASRNAGLAGVDYEQYF. The CDR3 DNA follows: TGTGCCAGCAGGAATGCGGGACTAGCGGGAGTCGACTACGAGCAGTACTTC.